One and the same sample provided the 29 T cell receptor beta chains below, sequenced in a study of cytomegalovirus exposure and HLA in healthy donors (dated by TCRdb to 2016 to 2017). Library preparation used the immunoSEQ multiplex PCR assay. The multiplex PCR relied on a mix of 60 forward primers for TCR Vbeta segments and 13 reverse primers for TCR Jbeta segments. TCRdb re-hosts the immuneACCESS table, in-frame sequences only. Its copies lack some clones; in the studies checked, an unresolved V gene accounts for under half of them, and the cause for the rest is not known. The sample includes some 130,000 clones, with approximately 68% observed a single time. Clones ranked in the top ten supply roughly 1.6% of the sample. The sequencing sample was made of PBMCs. These receptors all stem from a man younger than 45 in good health and CMV-seropositive.

The chain combines TRBV5-1 with TRBJ1-6; TRBD1 matches at 9 bases. Per the germline V gene, CDR1 is SGHRS and CDR2 is YFSETQ. Losses at the gene ends were 4 bases for V and 11 bases for J; bases not matched to a gene: 7. This CDR3 is built from 14 residues. The CDR3 protein is CASSADRGGPPLHF. The CDR3 coding sequence is TGCGCCAGCAGCGCTGACAGGGGGGGTCCACCCCTCCACTTT.

The V gene is TRBV4-2, the J gene TRBJ2-7; 14 bases fit TRBD2. V lost 3 bases, J lost 4 bases, and 5 bases stayed unmatched. The CDR3 has 16 residues. Looked up from germline, CDR1 is LGHNA and CDR2 is YNFKEQ. The CDR3 protein is CASSQLRTSGRYEQYF. As DNA, the CDR3 is TGTGCCAGCAGCCAGCTAAGGACTAGCGGGAGGTACGAGCAGTACTTC.

The chain recombines TRBV5-1 with TRBJ1-1; no definite D call. This CDR3 contains 13 residues. CDR1 and CDR2 (germline): SGHRS, YFSETQ. Trimming took 0 bases from V and 2 from J, leaving 5 bases between them. DNA for the CDR3: TGCGCCAGCAGCTTGGGACATAACACTGAAGCTTTCTTT. It yields the protein CASSLGHNTEAFF.

CDR3 sequence: CASSVRSGSGWQAYNEQFF. The CDR3 nucleotides read TGTGCCAGCAGCGTAAGGAGCGGGAGCGGGTGGCAGGCTTACAATGAGCAGTTCTTC. The J gene is TRBJ2-1, the V gene TRBV9, with TRBD2 matching over 8 bases. This CDR3 spans 19 amino acids. V lost 1 base to trimming and J lost 4 bases; unmatched junction nucleotides: 16. Germline V gene sequence: CDR1 SGDLS, CDR2 YYNGEE.

The genes are TRBV6-1 and TRBJ2-1, with 10 bases aligning to TRBD2. Germline trimming cut 1 base from V and 9 bases from J; bases unmatched to any gene: 6. Germline V gene lookup returns CDR1 MNHNS and CDR2 SASEGT. CDR3 size: 15 residues. DNA for the CDR3: TGTGCCAGCAGTGAAGAAGCGGGAGGGGGGACTGAGCAGTTCTTC. Translating gives CASSEEAGGGTEQFF.

The sample holds a few counts of this clone. This chain links TRBV4-3 with TRBJ2-1; D uncertain. Germline-derived CDR1 and CDR2 are LGHNA and YSLEER. The CDR3 consists of 17 residues. V shed 1 base and J shed 0 bases, with 13 bases lying between them. CDR3 DNA sequence: TGCGCCAGCAGCCAAGCTTGGAGAGCGAGCTCCTACAATGAGCAGTTCTTC. Its translation: CASSQAWRASSYNEQFF.

J is TRBJ2-3 and V is TRBV11-1; 8 bases align to TRBD2. The J segment lost 1 base and the V segment lost 5 bases, leaving 8 bases of the junction unmatched. Germline V gene lookup returns CDR1 SGHAT and CDR2 FQDESV (reference sequence). This CDR3 has 16 amino acids. Here the CDR3 DNA reads TGTGCCAGCAGCAAAAATAGCGGGATCGGCACAGATACGCAGTATTTT. Protein sequence: CASSKNSGIGTDTQYF.

This clone was found once. V gene TRBV6-5 combines with J gene TRBJ1-5; the D gene is possibly TRBD1 (6 bases). The CDR3 is made up of 14 amino acids. Trimming removed 10 bases at V and 4 bases at J, with 17 bases between. From germline, CDR1 is MNHEY and CDR2 SVGAGI. CDR3 nucleotides: TGTGCCACCTCCCCCCTGGGACATAATCAGCCCCAGCATTTT. Its protein product is CATSPLGHNQPQHF.

The gene calls are TRBV6-1 and TRBJ1-1, with no clear D. The CDR3 is 13 amino acids. V was shortened by 10 bases and J by 0 bases, with 12 bases between the two germline ends. Germline assignment: CDR1 MNHNS and CDR2 SASEGT. For the CDR3, the DNA is TGTGCCACTAAAGCCCGCGTGAACACTGAAGCTTTCTTT. Translated: CATKARVNTEAFF.

V and J are TRBV7-2 and TRBJ2-5; no reliable D call. Germline V CDR1 and CDR2: SGHTA, FQGNSA. The CDR3 length is 12 residues. V dropped 6 bases and J dropped 5 bases, with 10 bases sitting between them. The CDR3 DNA reads TGTGCCAGCAGTCAGGTTCGGGAGACCCAGTACTTC. Translation: CASSQVRETQYF.

On this clone: One end of the junction does not line up with germline, which may come from a read error. The chain links TRBV7-8 to TRBJ1-1, with D possibly matching TRBD1 (5 bases). This CDR3 region has 16 residues. Germline-derived CDR1 and CDR2 are SGHVS and FQNEAQ. Here the CDR3 DNA reads TGTGCCAGCAGCTCCGGGGGAGGGGCGGCGAACACTGCAGCTTTCTTT. It codes for CASSSGGGAANTAAFF.

The chain uses TRBV27 and TRBJ2-7, with 7 bases that match TRBD1. After removal of 6 bases from V and 0 bases from J, the junction contained 2 bases not matched to a gene. The CDR3 runs to 13 residues. Germline V gene sequence: CDR1 MNHEY, CDR2 SMNVEV (reference sequence). CDR3 coding DNA: TGTGCCAGCAGGCGACAGGGCTCCTACGAGCAGTACTTC. Encoded protein: CASRRQGSYEQYF.

This chain joins TRBV7-9 and TRBJ2-1; TRBD1 matches at 7 bases. CDR1 SEHNR and CDR2 FQNEAQ come from the germline V gene (reference sequence). J lost 1 base, V lost 5 bases, and 8 bases had no gene match. CDR3 size: 16 residues. The CDR3 sequence is CASSPSQGQSYNEQFF. DNA for the CDR3: TGTGCCAGCAGCCCTTCCCAGGGACAGTCCTACAATGAGCAGTTCTTC.

CDR3 loop: CASSLTPGGRYLPYNEQFF. In DNA, the CDR3 is TGTGCCAGCAGCTTAACCCCAGGGGGAAGATACTTACCCTACAATGAGCAGTTCTTC. This chain connects TRBV7-3 to TRBJ2-1, with 7 bases fitting TRBD1. The V segment lost 0 bases and the J segment 2 bases; nucleotides outside the gene matches: 13. Germline V gene sequence: CDR1 SGHTA, CDR2 FQGTGA. The CDR3 covers 19 residues.

The chain couples TRBV29-1 to TRBJ2-1; 7 nucleotides line up with TRBD2. This CDR3 contains 13 residues. The germline V gene encodes CDR1 SQVTM and CDR2 ANQGSEA. V shed 4 bases, J shed 3 bases, and the junction held 3 bases outside the gene matches. This CDR3 reads CSVAGRSYNEQFF. The CDR3 nucleotides are TGCAGCGTTGCCGGGAGGAGCTACAATGAGCAGTTCTTC.

This clone turned up a few times. Here the CDR3 DNA reads TGTGCCAGCTCAGGGGAGGGCGAGCAGTACTTC. Translated: CASSGEGEQYF. The rearrangement joins TRBV18 to TRBJ2-7; TRBD2 matches at 7 bases. Germline values: CDR1 KGHSH, CDR2 LQKENI. The length of the CDR3 is 11 residues. The J segment lost 6 bases and the V segment lost 5 bases, leaving 1 base of the junction unmatched. The entire variable domain, with the rest obtained from reference TRBV18 and TRBJ2-7, is as follows: NAGVMQNPRHLVRRRGQEARLRCSPMKGHSHVYWYRQLPEEGLKFMVYLQKENIIDESGMPKERFSAEFPKEGPSILRIQQVVRGDSAAYFCASSGEGEQYFGPGTRLTVT.

This clone was seen only once. The gene calls are TRBV5-1 and TRBJ2-3; TRBD2 agrees at 13 bases. The CDR3 length is 16 residues. V lost 4 bases to trimming and J lost 5 bases; unmatched junction nucleotides: 7. Germline V CDR1 and CDR2: SGHRS, YFSETQ. CDR3 coding DNA: TGCGCCAGCAGCGGAGGACTAGCGGGAGCCGGAGATACGCAGTATTTT. This encodes CASSGGLAGAGDTQYF.

The CDR3 DNA follows: TGTGCCAGCTCACCACCCGGTTTGGGGGGTAGGAACACTGAAGCTTTCTTT. As protein: CASSPPGLGGRNTEAFF. The genes are TRBV18 and TRBJ1-1; TRBD1 is a possible D gene (5 bases). Between the trimmed V and J ends, which lost 0 bases and 1 base, there was a span of 15 bases. Germline-derived CDR1 and CDR2 are KGHSH and LQKENI. The CDR3 has 17 amino acids.

V gene TRBV14 combines with J gene TRBJ2-3; 12 positions match TRBD2. From germline, CDR1 is SGHDN and CDR2 FVKESK. With V trimmed by 4 bases and J by 5 bases, 7 bases remained unmatched. The CDR3 loop spans 16 amino acids. CDR3 nucleotide sequence: TGTGCCAGCAGCCCTCTAGCGGGAGGGCCGGGAGATACGCAGTATTTT. It yields the protein CASSPLAGGPGDTQYF.

Written as DNA, the CDR3 is TGTGCCAGCAGCTTCCAGGGACTAGCGGTGGAGACCCAGTACTTC. It codes for CASSFQGLAVETQYF. The genes are TRBV5-4 and TRBJ2-5; 11 bases are shared with TRBD2. This CDR3 spans 15 amino acids. The trim removed 2 bases at V and 5 bases at J, leaving 5 bases unmatched. The germline V gene encodes CDR1 SGHNT and CDR2 YYREEE (reference sequence).

This clone was picked up a small number of times. This rearrangement joins TRBV28 to TRBJ2-2; 7 bases align to TRBD2. CDR1 and CDR2 (germline): MDHEN, SYDVKM. The CDR3 length is 16 residues. V lost 5 bases, J lost 4 bases, and 10 bases stayed unmatched. The DNA for the CDR3 is TGTGCCAGCAGTCCAAGTAGCGGGTCACGCACCGGGGAGCTGTTTTTT. As protein: CASSPSSGSRTGELFF.

The chain links TRBV14 to TRBJ2-1, with TRBD1 as a possible D gene (5 bases). V lost 1 base, J lost 6 bases, and 7 bases lay in between. This CDR3 is built from 13 residues. Looked up from germline, CDR1 is SGHDN and CDR2 is FVKESK. CDR3 coding DNA: TGTGCCAGCAGCCAAGTAAGGGGCAATGAGCAGTTCTTC. Translation: CASSQVRGNEQFF. The full variable domain, completed using reference TRBV14 and TRBJ2-1, is EAGVTQFPSHSVIEKGQTVTLRCDPISGHDNLYWYRRVMGKEIKFLLHFVKESKQDESGMPNNRFLAERTGGTYSTLKVQPAELEDSGVYFCASSQVRGNEQFFGPGTRLTVL.

This clone appeared a few times. V is TRBV18 and J is TRBJ2-5, with TRBD2 matching over 11 bases. From germline, CDR1 is KGHSH and CDR2 LQKENI. The V segment lost 3 bases and the J segment 4 bases; nucleotides outside the gene matches: 10. This CDR3 comprises 17 residues. In DNA, the CDR3 is TGTGCCAGCTCACCGCAAGGAGGTAGCGGGAGGGCAGAGACCCAGTACTTC. This encodes CASSPQGGSGRAETQYF.

V is TRBV10-3 and J is TRBJ2-3, with TRBD1 matching 9 bases. The CDR3 covers 15 residues. Germline values: CDR1 ENHRY, CDR2 SYGVKD. The V segment lost 5 bases and the J segment 3 bases; nucleotides outside the gene matches: 6. The CDR3 sequence is CAISRDRAATDTQYF. CDR3 bases: TGTGCCATCAGTCGGGACAGGGCAGCTACAGATACGCAGTATTTT.

This clone has more than one count but fewer than ten. The chain uses TRBV6-5 and TRBJ2-5; D perhaps matches TRBD1 (6 bases). Between the trimmed V and J ends, which lost 5 bases and 0 bases, there was a span of 10 bases. The CDR3 loop spans 14 amino acids. CDR1 is MNHEY and CDR2 is SVGAGI in the germline V gene. This chain's CDR3 is CASSTTGDQETQYF. CDR3 coding DNA: TGTGCCAGCAGTACGACAGGTGACCAAGAGACCCAGTACTTC.

CDR3 in DNA: TGTGCCAGCAGTTTACGGGACAGGGAATTGAACACTGAAGCTTTCTTT. This encodes CASSLRDRELNTEAFF. J is TRBJ1-1 and V is TRBV27, with 9 bases identical to TRBD1. Germline V CDR1 and CDR2: MNHEY, SMNVEV (reference sequence). The length of the CDR3 is 16 residues. The V segment lost 2 bases and the J segment 0 bases; nucleotides outside the gene matches: 4.

This chain uses TRBV4-1 with TRBJ2-7; 8 positions agree with TRBD1. The CDR3 runs to 16 residues. Germline trimming cut 4 bases from V and 6 bases from J; bases unmatched to any gene: 14. In germline, CDR1 is MGHRA, CDR2 YSYEKL. CDR3 loop: CASSLDNRGSLREQYF. CDR3 sequence (DNA): TGCGCCAGCAGCCTAGATAACAGGGGGAGTCTCCGCGAGCAGTACTTC.

This chain links TRBV5-6 with TRBJ2-7; tentatively, D is TRBD2 (6 bases). The CDR3 consists of 15 residues. Between the trimmed V and J ends, which lost 0 bases and 3 bases, there was a span of 13 bases. Germline-derived CDR1 and CDR2 are SGHDT and YYEEEE. The CDR3 here is CASSLEGLELYEQYF. The CDR3 DNA is TGTGCCAGCAGCTTGGAGGGACTGGAACTCTACGAGCAGTACTTC. Together with reference TRBV5-6 and TRBJ2-7, the CDR3 gives the full variable domain: DAGVTQSPTHLIKTRGQQVTLRCSPKSGHDTVSWYQQALGQGPQFIFQYYEEEERQRGNFPDRFSGHQFPNYSSELNVNALLLGDSALYLCASSLEGLELYEQYFGPGTRLTVT.

The rearrangement joins TRBV6-5 to TRBJ1-3; 8 bases are shared with TRBD1. This CDR3 region has 15 residues. V lost 5 bases and J lost 1; bases outside the gene matches: 4. The germline gives CDR1 MNHEY, CDR2 SVGAGI. CDR3 amino acids: CASSRQGLSGNTIYF. The CDR3 DNA follows: TGTGCCAGCAGTCGACAGGGGCTTTCTGGAAACACCATATATTTT.